Sequencing of this T cell receptor (beta chain) was carried out in a study of cytomegalovirus exposure and HLA in healthy donors. Germline V CDR1 and CDR2: MNHEY, SMNVEV (reference sequence). The V and J ends lost 3 bases and 5 bases, in that order; junction bases with no gene match: 10. The CDR3 runs 16 residues. About this clone itself: What it recognizes is unknown.

Both 60 Vbeta primers and 13 Jbeta primers went into the PCR. As handled by the study authors: A later analysis tallied some 84 million unique TCR beta chains, around 9.9 million of them shared. TCRdb keeps only in-frame clones here, not all; method: immunoSEQ multiplex PCR. That table gives V, J and clone size, and the DNA gave D and trimming. The table lists approximately 110,000 clones, about 76% of them singletons, with less than 15% in the top ten. Study-wide findings and caveats: In an earlier analysis, productive rearrangement rates for most beta V segments clustered near 90% or 30%.

Sequenced material: PBMCs. This TCR derives from a woman aged 60 to 75 in good health and CMV-seropositive. This chain uses TRBV27 with TRBJ1-2, with 9 bases that match TRBD1. This CDR3 reads CASSLGEGQGYYGYTF. For the CDR3, the DNA is TGTGCCAGCAGTTTGGGGGAGGGACAGGGTTATTATGGCTACACCTTC.